Listed below are T cell receptor beta chains from one sample, sequenced in a study of CD8 T cells in Susac syndrome. Each CDR3 protein is one row after TCRdb ran MiXCR on the immunoSEQ multiplex PCR reads. The data show around 200,000 distinct CDR3 sequences, 95% seen once. The sequencing sample was made of CD4+ T cells from PBMCs. These receptors were taken from a human donor in good health. The conserved cysteine and the conserved F or W are not part of the CDR3 here.

v_gene: TRBV6-6
CDR3aa: ASSSAPLRY

v_gene: TRBV24-1
CDR3aa: ATSDSGSPLLEQF

v_gene: TRBV5-4
CDR3aa: ASSSWTGANTEAF

v_gene: TRBV5-1
CDR3aa: ASSLDRGSNSPLH

v_gene: TRBV24-1
CDR3aa: ATSGGETQY

v_gene: TRBV3-1
CDR3aa: ASSQVVAGQPQH

v_gene: TRBV7-2
CDR3aa: ASSFDRGYEQY

v_gene: TRBV4-3
CDR3aa: ASSQSLRDTEAF

v_gene: TRBV29-1
CDR3aa: SALGLAGVETQY

v_gene: TRBV3-1
CDR3aa: ASRTGSGELF

v_gene: TRBV9
CDR3aa: ASSVQPGTLGETQY

v_gene: TRBV5-1
CDR3aa: ASSPDWGETQY

v_gene: TRBV7-9
CDR3aa: ASSLEDRAGGYT

v_gene: TRBV19
CDR3aa: ASGTGQGTEAF